This T cell receptor (beta chain) derives from a study of human T cells and chemical hapten exposure. Using its own MiXCR run on the RACE reads, TCRdb lists one record per CDR3 protein. The sample lists around 120,000 distinct CDR3 sequences; roughly 14% were seen once. Time point given: pre-sensitization, week 0. Treatment given: therapeutic diphenylcyclopropenone sensitization with weekly scalp DPC. The CDR3 consists of 13 residues. Germline loops: CDR1 MNHEY, CDR2 SMNVEV (reference sequence). V was clipped by 6 bases and J by 3 bases; unmatched bases: 4. V gene TRBV27 combines with J gene TRBJ1-2; TRBD1 aligns across 7 bases. This specimen consisted of whole blood, obtained in connection with sensitization to the hapten diphenylcyclopropenone (DPC). The receptor comes from a woman in her late teens or twenties with alopecia areata. Some clones in this sample may be carry-over from other donors' samples. The chain's CDR3 is CASSLGQYYGYTF. CDR3 DNA sequence: TGTGCCAGCAGCCTGGGACAGTACTATGGCTACACCTTC.